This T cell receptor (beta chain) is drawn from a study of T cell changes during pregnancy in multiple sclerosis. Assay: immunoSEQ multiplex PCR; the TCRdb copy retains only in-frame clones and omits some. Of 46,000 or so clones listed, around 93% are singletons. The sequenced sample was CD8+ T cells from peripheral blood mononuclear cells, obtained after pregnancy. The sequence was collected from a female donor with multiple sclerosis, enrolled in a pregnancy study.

CDR3 coding DNA: TGTGCCAGCAGTTTAACGGGGCAGGGGTTAAATCAGCCCCAGCATTTT. It codes for CASSLTGQGLNQPQHF. V is TRBV27 and J is TRBJ1-5; D is perhaps TRBD1 (6 bases). This CDR3 has 16 residues. The germline V gene has CDR1 MNHEY and CDR2 SMNVEV (reference sequence). V dropped 2 bases and J dropped 4 bases, with 15 bases sitting between them.